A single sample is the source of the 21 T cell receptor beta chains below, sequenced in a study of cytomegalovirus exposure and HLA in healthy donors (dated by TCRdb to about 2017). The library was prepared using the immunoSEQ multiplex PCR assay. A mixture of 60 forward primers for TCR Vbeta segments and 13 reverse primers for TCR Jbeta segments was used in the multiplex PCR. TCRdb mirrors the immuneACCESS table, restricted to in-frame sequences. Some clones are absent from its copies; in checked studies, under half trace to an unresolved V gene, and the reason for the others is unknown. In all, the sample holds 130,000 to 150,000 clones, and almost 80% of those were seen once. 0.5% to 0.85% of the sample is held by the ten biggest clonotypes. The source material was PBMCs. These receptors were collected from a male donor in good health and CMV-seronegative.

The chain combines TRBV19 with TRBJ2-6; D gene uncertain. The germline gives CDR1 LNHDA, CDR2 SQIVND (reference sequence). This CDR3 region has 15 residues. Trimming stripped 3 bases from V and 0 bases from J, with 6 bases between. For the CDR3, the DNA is TGTGCCAGTAGTATTTGGAGCTCTGGGGCCAACGTCCTGACTTTC. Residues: CASSIWSSGANVLTF.

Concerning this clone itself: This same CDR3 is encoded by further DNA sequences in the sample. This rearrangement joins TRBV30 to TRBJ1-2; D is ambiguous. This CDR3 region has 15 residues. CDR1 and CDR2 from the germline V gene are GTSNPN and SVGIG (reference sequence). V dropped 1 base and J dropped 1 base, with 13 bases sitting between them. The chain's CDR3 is CAWSAPRFGNYGYTF. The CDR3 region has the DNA TGTGCCTGGAGTGCCCCACGGTTCGGTAACTATGGCTACACCTTC.

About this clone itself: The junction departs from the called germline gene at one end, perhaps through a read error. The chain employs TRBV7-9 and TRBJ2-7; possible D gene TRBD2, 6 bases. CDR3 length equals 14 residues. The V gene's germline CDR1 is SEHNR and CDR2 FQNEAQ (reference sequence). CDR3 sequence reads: CSSSFSGRTSEQYF. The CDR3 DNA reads TGTTCCAGCAGCTTTAGCGGTAGGACGTCCGAGCAGTACTTC. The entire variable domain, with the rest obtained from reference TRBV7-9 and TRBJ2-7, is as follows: DTGVSQNPRHKITKRGQNVTFRCDPISEHNRLYWYRQTLGQGPEFLTYFQNEAQLEKSRLLSDRFSAERPKGSFSTLEIQRTEQGDSAMYLCSSSFSGRTSEQYFGPGTRLTVT.

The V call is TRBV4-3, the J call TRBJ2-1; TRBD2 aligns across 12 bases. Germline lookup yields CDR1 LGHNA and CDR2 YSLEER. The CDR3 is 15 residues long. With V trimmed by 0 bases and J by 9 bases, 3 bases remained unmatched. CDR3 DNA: TGCGCCAGCAGCCAAGAGCCTAGCGGGGGGGGTGAGCAGTTCTTC. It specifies CASSQEPSGGGEQFF.

CDR3 amino acids: CASSYSVGTGNSPLHF. The CDR3 DNA reads TGTGCCAGCAGTTACTCGGTCGGGACAGGAAATTCACCCCTCCACTTT. The genes are TRBV6-5 and TRBJ1-6, with TRBD1 matching 8 bases. V was pared by 0 bases and J by 7 bases, with 5 bases of the junction left unmatched. The CDR3 has 16 residues. Germline CDR1 is MNHEY and CDR2 is SVGAGI.

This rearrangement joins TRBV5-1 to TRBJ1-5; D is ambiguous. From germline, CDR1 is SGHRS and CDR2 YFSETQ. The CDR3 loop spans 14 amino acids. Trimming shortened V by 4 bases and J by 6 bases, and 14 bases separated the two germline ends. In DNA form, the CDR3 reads TGCGCCAGCAGCCCTGATTCAGCGGGTCAGCCCCAGCATTTT. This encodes CASSPDSAGQPQHF.

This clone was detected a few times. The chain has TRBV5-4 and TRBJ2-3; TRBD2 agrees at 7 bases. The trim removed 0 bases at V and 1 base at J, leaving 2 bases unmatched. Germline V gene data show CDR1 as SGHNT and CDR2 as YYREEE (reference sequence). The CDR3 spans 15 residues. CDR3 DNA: TGTGCCAGCAGCTTGGCGGCGGGGGGCACAGATACGCAGTATTTT. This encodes CASSLAAGGTDTQYF.

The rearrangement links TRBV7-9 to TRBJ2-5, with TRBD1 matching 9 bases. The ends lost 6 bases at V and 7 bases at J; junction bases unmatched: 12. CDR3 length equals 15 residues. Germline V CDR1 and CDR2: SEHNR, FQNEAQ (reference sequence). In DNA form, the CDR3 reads TGTGCCAGCAGTCCACAGGGGGCGGTTTTTGGGACCCAGTACTTC. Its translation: CASSPQGAVFGTQYF.

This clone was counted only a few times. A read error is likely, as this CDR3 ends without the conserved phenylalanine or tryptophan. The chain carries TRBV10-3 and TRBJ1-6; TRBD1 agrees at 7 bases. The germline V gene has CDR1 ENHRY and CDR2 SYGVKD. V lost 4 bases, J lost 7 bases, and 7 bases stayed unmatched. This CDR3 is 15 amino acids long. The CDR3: CAISASGQNNSPLHL. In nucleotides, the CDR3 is TGTGCCATCAGTGCCTCGGGACAGAACAATTCACCCCTCCACCTT.

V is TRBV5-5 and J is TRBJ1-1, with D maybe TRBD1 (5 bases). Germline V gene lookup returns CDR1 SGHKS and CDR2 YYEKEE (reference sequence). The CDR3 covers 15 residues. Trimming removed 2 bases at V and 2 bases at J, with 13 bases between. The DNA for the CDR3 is TGTGCCAGCAGCTTTGGTAGGGGCGAAAACACTGAAGCTTTCTTT. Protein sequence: CASSFGRGENTEAFF.

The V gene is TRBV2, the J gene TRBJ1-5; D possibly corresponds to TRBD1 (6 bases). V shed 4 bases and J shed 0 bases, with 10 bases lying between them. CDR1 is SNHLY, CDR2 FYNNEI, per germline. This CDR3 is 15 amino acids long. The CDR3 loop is CASSGTEYSNQPQHF. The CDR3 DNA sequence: TGTGCCAGCAGTGGGACAGAGTATAGCAATCAGCCCCAGCATTTT.

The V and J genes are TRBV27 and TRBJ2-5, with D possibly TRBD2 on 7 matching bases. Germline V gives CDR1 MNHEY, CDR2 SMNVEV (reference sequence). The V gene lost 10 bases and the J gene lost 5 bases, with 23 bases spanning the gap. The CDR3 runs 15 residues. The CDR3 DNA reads TGTGCCACTAGGAGGGGGGGTACGATCCCGGAGACCCAGTACTTC. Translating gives CATRRGGTIPETQYF.

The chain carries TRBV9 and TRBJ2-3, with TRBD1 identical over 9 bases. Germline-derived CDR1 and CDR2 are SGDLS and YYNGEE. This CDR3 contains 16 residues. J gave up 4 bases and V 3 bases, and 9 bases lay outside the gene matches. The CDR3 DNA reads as TGTGCCAGCAGCGCAGCAACAGGGGGCCGCCCAGATACGCAGTATTTT. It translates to CASSAATGGRPDTQYF.

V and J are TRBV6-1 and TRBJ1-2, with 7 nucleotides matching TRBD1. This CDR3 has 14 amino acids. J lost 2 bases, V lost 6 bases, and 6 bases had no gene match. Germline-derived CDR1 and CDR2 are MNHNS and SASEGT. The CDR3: CASSVGQSNYGYTF. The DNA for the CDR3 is TGTGCCAGCAGCGTGGGACAGAGCAACTATGGCTACACCTTC.

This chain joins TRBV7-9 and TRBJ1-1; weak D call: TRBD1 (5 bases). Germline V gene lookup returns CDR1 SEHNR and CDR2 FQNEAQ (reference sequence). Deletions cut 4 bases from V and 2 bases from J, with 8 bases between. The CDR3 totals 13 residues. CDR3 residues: CASSYQGNTEAFF. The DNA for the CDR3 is TGTGCCAGCAGCTATCAGGGAAACACTGAAGCTTTCTTT.

For the CDR3, the DNA is TGTGCCAGCAAAAATGACAGGGGGTCGGAGACCCAGTACTTC. Translating gives CASKNDRGSETQYF. The chain has TRBV5-4 and TRBJ2-5; 9 nucleotides agree with TRBD1. The V segment lost 6 bases and the J segment 5 bases; nucleotides outside the gene matches: 8. This CDR3 has 14 residues. Germline lookup yields CDR1 SGHNT and CDR2 YYREEE (reference sequence). Variable domain in full (rest from reference TRBV5-4 and TRBJ2-5): ETGVTQSPTHLIKTRGQQVTLRCSSQSGHNTVSWYQQALGQGPQFIFQYYREEENGRGNFPPRFSGLQFPNYSSELNVNALELDDSALYLCASKNDRGSETQYFGPGTRLLVL.

The CDR3 loop reads CASSLGASSNEQFF. In DNA form, the CDR3 reads TGTGCCAGCAGCTTAGGGGCTAGCTCCAATGAGCAGTTCTTC. This chain joins TRBV11-3 and TRBJ2-1; D perhaps matches TRBD2 (5 bases). Per the germline V gene, CDR1 is SGHNT and CDR2 is YENEEA. Deletions cut 1 base from V and 6 bases from J, with 10 bases between. This CDR3 spans 14 amino acids.

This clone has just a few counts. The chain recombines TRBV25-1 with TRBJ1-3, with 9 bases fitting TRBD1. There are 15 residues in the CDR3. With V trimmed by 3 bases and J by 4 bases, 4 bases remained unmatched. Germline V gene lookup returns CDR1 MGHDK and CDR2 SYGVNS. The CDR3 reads CASSDTGGVGNTIYF. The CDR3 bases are TGTGCCAGCAGTGACACAGGGGGCGTCGGAAACACCATATATTTT.

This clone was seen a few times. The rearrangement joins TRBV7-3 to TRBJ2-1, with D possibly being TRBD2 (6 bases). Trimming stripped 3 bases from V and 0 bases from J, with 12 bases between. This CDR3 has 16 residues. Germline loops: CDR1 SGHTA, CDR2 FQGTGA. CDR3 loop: CASSFSGASSYNEQFF. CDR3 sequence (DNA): TGTGCCAGCAGCTTTAGCGGAGCCAGCTCCTACAATGAGCAGTTCTTC.

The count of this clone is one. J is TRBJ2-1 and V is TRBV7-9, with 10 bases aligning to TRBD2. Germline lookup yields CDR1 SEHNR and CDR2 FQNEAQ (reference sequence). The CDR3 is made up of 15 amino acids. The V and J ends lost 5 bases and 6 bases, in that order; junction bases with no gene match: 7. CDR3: CASSQGLAVTNEQFF. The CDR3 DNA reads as TGTGCCAGCAGCCAAGGACTAGCGGTCACCAATGAGCAGTTCTTC.

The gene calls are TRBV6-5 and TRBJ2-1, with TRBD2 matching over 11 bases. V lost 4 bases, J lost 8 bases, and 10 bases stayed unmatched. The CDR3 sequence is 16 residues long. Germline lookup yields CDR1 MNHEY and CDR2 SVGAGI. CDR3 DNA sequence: TGTGCCAGCAGTTCCTTTGTAGCGGGAGGGCCCCATGAGCAGTTCTTC. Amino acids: CASSSFVAGGPHEQFF.